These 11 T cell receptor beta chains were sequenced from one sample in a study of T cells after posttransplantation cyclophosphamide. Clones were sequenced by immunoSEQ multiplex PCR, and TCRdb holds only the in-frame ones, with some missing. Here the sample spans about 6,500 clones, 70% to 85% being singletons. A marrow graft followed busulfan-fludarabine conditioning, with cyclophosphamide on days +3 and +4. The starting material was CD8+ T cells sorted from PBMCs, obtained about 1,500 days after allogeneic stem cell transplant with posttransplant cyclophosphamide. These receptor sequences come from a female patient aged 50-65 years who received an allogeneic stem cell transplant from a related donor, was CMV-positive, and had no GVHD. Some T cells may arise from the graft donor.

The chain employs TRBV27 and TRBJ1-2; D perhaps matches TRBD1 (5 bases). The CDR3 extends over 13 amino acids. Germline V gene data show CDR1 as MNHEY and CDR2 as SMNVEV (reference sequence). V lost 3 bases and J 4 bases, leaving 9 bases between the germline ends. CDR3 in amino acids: CASSLWGGYGYTF. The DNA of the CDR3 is TGTGCCAGCAGTTTGTGGGGGGGCTATGGCTACACCTTC.

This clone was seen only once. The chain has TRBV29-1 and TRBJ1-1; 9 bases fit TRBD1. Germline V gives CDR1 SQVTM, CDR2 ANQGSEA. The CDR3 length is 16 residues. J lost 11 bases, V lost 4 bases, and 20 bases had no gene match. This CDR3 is CSVVPGQGFGGLGAFF. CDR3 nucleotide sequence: TGCAGCGTTGTTCCGGGACAGGGCTTCGGCGGGCTAGGGGCTTTCTTT.

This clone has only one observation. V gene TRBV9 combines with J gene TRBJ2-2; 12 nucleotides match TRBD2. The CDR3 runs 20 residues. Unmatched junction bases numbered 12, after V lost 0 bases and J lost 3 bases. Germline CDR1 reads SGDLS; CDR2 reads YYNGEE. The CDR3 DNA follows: TGTGCCAGCAGCGTAGGAGGCGGACTAGCGGGATATCGGGACACCGGGGAGCTGTTTTTT. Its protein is CASSVGGGLAGYRDTGELFF.

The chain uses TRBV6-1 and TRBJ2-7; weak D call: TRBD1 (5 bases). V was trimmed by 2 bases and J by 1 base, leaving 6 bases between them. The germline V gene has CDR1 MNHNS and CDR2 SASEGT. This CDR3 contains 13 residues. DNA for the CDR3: TGTGCCAGCAGTGAATGGACATCCTACGAGCAGTACTTC. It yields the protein CASSEWTSYEQYF.

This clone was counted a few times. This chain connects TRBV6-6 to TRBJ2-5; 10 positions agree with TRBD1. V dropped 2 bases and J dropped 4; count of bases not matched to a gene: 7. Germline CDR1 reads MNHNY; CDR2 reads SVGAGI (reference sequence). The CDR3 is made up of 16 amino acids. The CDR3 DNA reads TGTGCCAGCAGTTACCCCGGGACAGGGGAGGGAGAGACCCAGTACTTC. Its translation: CASSYPGTGEGETQYF.

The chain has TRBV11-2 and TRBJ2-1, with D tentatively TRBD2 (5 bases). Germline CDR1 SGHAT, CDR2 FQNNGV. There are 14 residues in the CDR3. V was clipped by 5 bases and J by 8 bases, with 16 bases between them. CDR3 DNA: TGTGCCAGCAGCGGAGGACGTGGGATCGATGAGCAGTTCTTC. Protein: CASSGGRGIDEQFF.

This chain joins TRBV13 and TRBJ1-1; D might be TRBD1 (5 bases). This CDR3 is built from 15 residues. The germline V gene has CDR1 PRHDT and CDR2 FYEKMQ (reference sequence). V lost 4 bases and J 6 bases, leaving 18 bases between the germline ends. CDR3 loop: CASSWDRAGDAEAFF. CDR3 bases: TGTGCCAGCAGCTGGGATAGGGCGGGGGATGCTGAAGCTTTCTTT.

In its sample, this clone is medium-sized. CDR3 amino acids: CASSGTRNEQFF. Written as DNA, the CDR3 is TGCGCCAGCAGCGGGACACGGAATGAGCAGTTCTTC. This chain uses TRBV5-1 with TRBJ2-1; TRBD1 is a possible D gene (6 bases). The CDR3 sequence is 12 residues long. Trimming removed 4 bases at V and 7 bases at J, with 9 bases between. Germline values: CDR1 SGHRS, CDR2 YFSETQ.

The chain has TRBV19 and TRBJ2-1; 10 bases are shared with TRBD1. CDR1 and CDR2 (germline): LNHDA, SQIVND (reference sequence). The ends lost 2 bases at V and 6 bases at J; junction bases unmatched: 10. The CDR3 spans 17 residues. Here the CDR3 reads CASSIYLGTGVSNEQFF. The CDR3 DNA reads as TGTGCCAGTAGTATATATCTTGGGACAGGGGTGTCCAATGAGCAGTTCTTC.

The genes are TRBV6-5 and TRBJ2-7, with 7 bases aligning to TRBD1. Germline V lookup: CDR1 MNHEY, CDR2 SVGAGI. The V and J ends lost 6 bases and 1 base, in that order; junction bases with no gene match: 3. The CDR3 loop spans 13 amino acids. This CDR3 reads CASSPTGSYEQYF. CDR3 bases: TGTGCCAGCAGCCCGACAGGGTCCTACGAGCAGTACTTC.

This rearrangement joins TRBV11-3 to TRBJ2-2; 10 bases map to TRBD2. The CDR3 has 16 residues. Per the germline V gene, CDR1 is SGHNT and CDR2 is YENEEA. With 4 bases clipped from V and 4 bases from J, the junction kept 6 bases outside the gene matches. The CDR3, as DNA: TGTGCCAGCAGCTCCATAGCGGGAGGAGGCACCGGGGAGCTGTTTTTT. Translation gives CASSSIAGGGTGELFF.